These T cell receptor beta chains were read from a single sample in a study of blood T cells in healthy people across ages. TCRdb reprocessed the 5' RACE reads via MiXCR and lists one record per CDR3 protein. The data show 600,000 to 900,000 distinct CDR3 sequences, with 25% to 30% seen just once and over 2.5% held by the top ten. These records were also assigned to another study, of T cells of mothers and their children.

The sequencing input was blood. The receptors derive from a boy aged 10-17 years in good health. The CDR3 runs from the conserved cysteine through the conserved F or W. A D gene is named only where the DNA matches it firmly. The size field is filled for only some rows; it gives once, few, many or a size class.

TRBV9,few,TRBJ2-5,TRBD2,TGTGCCAGCACCAAGACTAGCGGGGGACCTCAGTACTTC,CASTKTSGGPQYF
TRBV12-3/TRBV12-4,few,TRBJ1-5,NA,TGTGCCAGCAGTCCCGGACGGGGAGACTATCAGCCCCAGCATTTT,CASSPGRGDYQPQHF
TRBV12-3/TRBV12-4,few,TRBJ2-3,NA,TGTGCCAGCAATCAGGGGAAGGATACGCAGTATTTT,CASNQGKDTQYF
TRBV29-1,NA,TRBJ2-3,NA,TGCAGCGTTGTAGGGTTCGGCAGGGGTGAATCAGATACGCAGTATTTT,CSVVGFGRGESDTQYF
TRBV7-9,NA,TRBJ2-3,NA,TGTGCCAGCAGCCCCTCCCAGGAAAACACAGATACGCAGTATTTT,CASSPSQENTDTQYF
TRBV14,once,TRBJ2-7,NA,TGTGCCAGCAGCCAAACCGTTACCTCCTACGAGCAGTACTTC,CASSQTVTSYEQYF
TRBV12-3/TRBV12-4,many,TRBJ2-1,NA,TGTGCCAGCAGTTTTCGTAATGAGCAGTTCTTC,CASSFRNEQFF
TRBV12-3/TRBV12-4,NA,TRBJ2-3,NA,TGTGCCAGCAGTTTTATAGGGGGAGAGAGCACAGATACGCAGTATTTT,CASSFIGGESTDTQYF
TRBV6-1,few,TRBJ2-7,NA,TGTGCCAGCTTTGTGGGGGGAACCACTAAAGGCGAGCAGTACTTC,CASFVGGTTKGEQYF
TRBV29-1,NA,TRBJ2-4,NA,TGCAGCGCCGAGCAGCGTAGCATTCAGTACTTC,CSAEQRSIQYF
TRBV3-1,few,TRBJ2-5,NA,TGTGCCAGCAGCCAGGTTCAGATGGAGACCCAGTACTTC,CASSQVQMETQYF
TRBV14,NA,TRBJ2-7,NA,TGTGCCAGCAGCCACCTCCGTGGGACCCAAAACGAGCAGTACTTC,CASSHLRGTQNEQYF
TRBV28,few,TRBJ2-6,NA,TGTGCCAGCAGTTTTCTCAGACCTGGGGCCAACGTCCTGACTTTC,CASSFLRPGANVLTF
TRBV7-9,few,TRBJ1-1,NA,TGTGCCAGCAGCTTACATACCAGGGAGAACACTGAAGCTTTCTTT,CASSLHTRENTEAFF
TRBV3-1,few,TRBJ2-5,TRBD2,TGTGCCAGCAGCCGGATGCTTTCGGGGGGAGAGGCCCAGTACTTC,CASSRMLSGGEAQYF
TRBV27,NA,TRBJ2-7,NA,TGTGCCAGCAGTTTGCGGCAGAGGCTCGGGGCCTACGAGCAGTACTTC,CASSLRQRLGAYEQYF
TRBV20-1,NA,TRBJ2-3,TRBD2,TGCAGTGCCACGGGAGGGGGGGCTGCAGATACGCAGTATTTT,CSATGGGAADTQYF
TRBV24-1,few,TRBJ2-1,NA,TGTGCCACCAGTGGGGCCCAAAGGGTCAATGAGCAGTTCTTC,CATSGAQRVNEQFF
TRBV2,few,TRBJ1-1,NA,TGTGCCAGCAGTAGGAAGGGTCGTGGCACTGAAGCTTTCTTT,CASSRKGRGTEAFF
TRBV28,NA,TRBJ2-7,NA,TGTGCCAGCAGTTTAGGAGGAGCCCTCGAGCAGTACTTC,CASSLGGALEQYF
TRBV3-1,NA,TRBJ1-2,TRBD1,TGTGCCAGCAGCCTCCGGGGACAGGGGATGTCTGATGGCTACACCTTC,CASSLRGQGMSDGYTF
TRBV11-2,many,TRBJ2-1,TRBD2,TGTGCCAGCAGCCCGGGACTAGACTACAATGAGCAGTTCTTC,CASSPGLDYNEQFF
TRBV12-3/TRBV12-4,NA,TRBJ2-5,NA,TGTGCCAGCAGGCGATCGGGCTTTCAGGAGACCCAGTACTTC,CASRRSGFQETQYF
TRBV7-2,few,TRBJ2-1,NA,TGTGCCAGCAGCTTGCGATGGGGGTCGGCGTTCGACAATGAGCAGTTCTTC,CASSLRWGSAFDNEQFF
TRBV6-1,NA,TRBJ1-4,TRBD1,TGTGCCAGCAGACGACAGGGGGCGAATGAAAAACTGTTTTTT,CASRRQGANEKLFF
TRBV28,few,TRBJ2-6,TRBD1,TGTGCCAGCAGTAGCACAGGGGGCTTCAGCTCTGGGGCCAACGTCCCGACTTTC,CASSSTGGFSSGANVPTF
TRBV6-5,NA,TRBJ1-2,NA,TGTGCCAGCAGTCCGGACGTGGGTTATGGCTACACCTTC,CASSPDVGYGYTF
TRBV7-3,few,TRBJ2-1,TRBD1,TGTGCCAGCAGCTTGAAGGGACAGGGGGCTCAGTTCTTC,CASSLKGQGAQFF
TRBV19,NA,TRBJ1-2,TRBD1,TGTGCCAGTAGTCGGGGACAGGGGGCTTTCTATGGCTACACCTTC,CASSRGQGAFYGYTF
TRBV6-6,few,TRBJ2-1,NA,TGTGCCAGCAGTTACATCGGGAATGAGCAGTTCTTC,CASSYIGNEQFF
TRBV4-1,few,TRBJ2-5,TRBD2,TGCGCCAGCAGCCGTATGACTAGCGGGGGCGAAGAGACCCAGTACTTC,CASSRMTSGGEETQYF
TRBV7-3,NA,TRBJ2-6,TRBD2,TGTGCCAGCAGCCCGAGCGGGGGCTCCCTCACTGGGGCCAACGTCCTGACTTTC,CASSPSGGSLTGANVLTF
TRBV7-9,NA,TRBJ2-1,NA,TGTGCCAGCAGCCCACGTCGGGGCGCAGGTTGGAATGAGCAGTTCTTC,CASSPRRGAGWNEQFF
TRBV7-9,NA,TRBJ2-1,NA,TGTGCCAGCAGCTTACAGGCCGAGACGTACTTC,CASSLQAETYF
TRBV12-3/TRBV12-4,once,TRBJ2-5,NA,TGTGCCAGCACCCTCGGGACTTATGAAGAGACCCAGTACTTC,CASTLGTYEETQYF
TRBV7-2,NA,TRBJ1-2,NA,TGTGCCAGCAGCCCGGACTTAGCTAACTATGGCTACACCTTC,CASSPDLANYGYTF
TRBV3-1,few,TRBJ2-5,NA,TGTGCCAGCAGCCAAGAGGACAGTAGGGAGACCCAGTACTTC,CASSQEDSRETQYF
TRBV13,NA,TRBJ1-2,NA,TGTGCCAGCAGCTTAAGGGTTTCCTATGGCTACACCTTC,CASSLRVSYGYTF
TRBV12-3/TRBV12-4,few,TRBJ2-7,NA,TGTGCCAGCAGTTTCGGCGATTCCGACTACGAGCAGTACTTC,CASSFGDSDYEQYF
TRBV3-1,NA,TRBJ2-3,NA,TGTGCCAGCAGCCAAACCAGGGCAGATACGCAGTATTTT,CASSQTRADTQYF
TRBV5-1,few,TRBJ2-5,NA,TGCGCCAGCGGCCAAGATGGGTCTGGGGCCCAGTACTTC,CASGQDGSGAQYF
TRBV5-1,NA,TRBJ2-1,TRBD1,TGCGCCAGCAGCTGGACAGGGGGGTTAAGCAATGAGCAGTTCTTC,CASSWTGGLSNEQFF
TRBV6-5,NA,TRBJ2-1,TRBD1,TGTGCCAGCAGTTACTCGGGGACAGGGCTCGTCAATGAGCAGTTCTTC,CASSYSGTGLVNEQFF
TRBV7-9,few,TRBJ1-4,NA,TGTGCCAGCAGCTTAGCGCGGCCCCGGGACACAACTAATGAAAAACTGTTTTTT,CASSLARPRDTTNEKLFF
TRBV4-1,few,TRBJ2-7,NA,TGCGCCAGCAGCCAGGATCGGACGCCTGGCAACGAGCAGTACTTC,CASSQDRTPGNEQYF